This TCR beta chain was captured in a study of shared clonotypes between healthy human individuals (dated by TCRdb to the early 2020s). For context, the study as a whole: Three men and a couple of women, aged 18 to 49 years, made up the cohort. To estimate repertoire size and how much clonotype sharing occurs between individuals, the study deeply sequenced the blood TCR repertoires of 5 or 6 healthy adults. To increase sequencing depth and limit assay-specific biases, TCR repertoire library preparation and sequencing were carried out by different laboratories using diverse techniques. Per donor, leukapheresis produced somewhere between about 0.9 and 9 billion PBMCs.

Regarding this clone: Its antigen is still unknown. No much larger clone is present one base from it, and per-base qualities are unavailable.

General conclusions and limits of the study: Sampling was limited to blood, and TCR repertoires in tissue likely differ from TCR repertoires in blood. Because the study included a small number of donors, the genetic and exposure-history diversity represented was limited. Based on pairwise subsampling, the degree of clonotype sharing among donors was expected to be affected by sequencing depth.

The germline V gene supplies CDR1 SGHRS and CDR2 YFSETQ. The germline V and J ends show losses of 7 bases and 5 bases respectively, and no gene match explains 8 bases of the junction. The CDR3 starts with the cysteine, ends with the phenylalanine, and has 14 residues. Left in the record is the CDR3 DNA by itself, 42 bases read in frame from the first base. The donors were healthy, HIV-negative adults who had no recently reported acute infections or vaccinations. Every donor was a Caucasian adult residing in Nashville, Tennessee, USA. For unsorted samples, roughly 90 million PBMCs were counted, and genomic DNA was extracted using the QIAamp DNA Blood Mini kit. Blood was collected by leukapheresis, and PBMCs were isolated by Ficoll-Histopaque density gradient centrifugation and then cryopreserved in liquid nitrogen vapor phase. Using the deep immunoSEQ assay, multiplex PCR amplified TCR CDR3 regions from genomic DNA. For each cell subset, the extracted genomic DNA was distributed evenly across all wells of several immunoSEQ 96-well plates, and each plate served as one replicate. For unsorted PBMC, approximately 310 ng genomic DNA, equal to 30,000 or so T cell genomes, was loaded into each replicate PCR. Genomic DNA from unsorted PBMC was sequenced over ten immunoSEQ deep assay plates. Purified libraries were quantified with a Qubit 3.0 fluorometer, sized on a Bioanalyzer 2100, and re-quantified with the KAPA Library Quantification kit. Every immunoSEQ 96-well plate was sequenced on a separate single-read 150-cycle Illumina NextSeq 550 flow cell. Per the source publication's procedure: The immunoSEQ output contained only junctional sequences without quality scores, so filtering could not match that applied to full-length reads. Sequences were annotated with PyIR, a Python wrapper for IgBLAST v1.9, using IMGT germline references to assign V/J genes and CDR3. Reads were removed for weak V/J assignments (E-value above 1e-6), missing CDR3, stop codons, out-of-frame junctions, or ambiguous translated residues. V3J clonotypes were defined as sequences sharing the same inferred V gene, J gene, and CDR3 amino acid sequence. Percentage overlap between repertoires was computed as shared unique clonotypes divided by the size of the smaller repertoire. Richness of each repertoire was evaluated using RTK rarefaction, the Chao1 estimator, and Recon v2.1 estimates of unobserved clonotypes. In TCRdb, the immuneACCESS table is reduced to in-frame sequences with V and J assigned. These tables do not hold every clone; where another copy was compared, an unresolved V gene accounts for under half, and the others remain unexplained. V, J and clone size derive from that table, while D and trimming were established from the DNA sequence. The sample has a few hundred thousand clones on record, roughly four fifths of them singletons. Of the sample, about 11% falls within the top ten clones.

This TCR derives from a middle-aged woman in good health. Some clones in this sample may be carry-over from other donors' samples. Recombination joined TRBV5-1 with TRBJ1-1, with 10 bases matching TRBD1. The sequencing input was PBMCs. The CDR3 region: CASCTGQGVTEAFF. DNA sequence: TGCGCCAGCTGCACCGGACAGGGGGTGACTGAAGCTTTCTTT. The CDR3 plus the reference TRBV5-1 and TRBJ1-1 genes for the other parts give the full variable domain: KAGVTQTPRYLIKTRGQQVTLSCSPISGHRSVSWYQQTPGQGLQFLFEYFSETQRNKGNFPGRFSGRQFSNSRSEMNVSTLELGDSALYLCASCTGQGVTEAFFGQGTRLTVV.